This T cell receptor (beta chain) was obtained from a study of OX40 agonist ivuxolimab in advanced cancers. Sequenced by immunoSEQ multiplex PCR; TCRdb stores in-frame clones only, minus some. The sample holds over 55,000 clones; less than 95% are singletons and the top ten take 14%. Trimming removed 7 bases from V and 1 base from J, with 20 bases in between. Germline V gene sequence: CDR1 LNHDA, CDR2 SQIVND (reference sequence). This CDR3 is 17 amino acids long. This receptor was identified in an adult with an advanced solid tumor such as melanoma, head and neck, liver or kidney cancer. The sample here was CD4+ or CD8+ T cells sorted from blood, taken in a trial of the OX40 agonist ivuxolimab. This chain uses TRBV19 with TRBJ1-5; tentatively, D is TRBD1 (6 bases). The CDR3 DNA follows: TGTGCCAGTACCGATGCATTGGGGCAGGGGAGCAATCAGCCCCAGCATTTT. This translates into CASTDALGQGSNQPQHF.